The 27 T cell receptor beta chains below all came from one sample that was sequenced in a study of shared clonotypes between healthy human individuals. CD45RO-negative, CCR7-positively selected cells formed the naive CD8 fraction, excluding terminally differentiated effector memory CD45RA+ cells. Data came from immunoSEQ multiplex PCR; TCRdb stores just in-frame clones and leaves some out. The sample has around 1,900,000 clones, about 93% seen once; the top ten hold about 1.7%. The sequenced sample was naive CD8+ T cells from PBMCs. These receptors were obtained from a man aged 18 to 30 in good health. Some clones in this sample may be carry-over from other donors' samples.

This rearrangement joins TRBV4-2 to TRBJ2-1; D unclear. The CDR3 extends over 15 amino acids. The V gene lost 5 bases and the J gene lost 0 bases, with 11 bases spanning the gap. The germline V gene has CDR1 LGHNA and CDR2 YNFKEQ. This chain's CDR3 is CASSEKPSSYNEQFF. DNA for the CDR3: TGTGCCAGCAGCGAGAAGCCTAGCTCCTACAATGAGCAGTTCTTC.

On this clone itself: The sample contains more than one DNA sequence encoding this CDR3. This chain uses TRBV28 with TRBJ2-1; 10 nucleotides agree with TRBD2. Germline-derived CDR1 and CDR2 are MDHEN and SYDVKM. The ends lost 3 bases at V and 2 bases at J; junction bases unmatched: 4. CDR3 length equals 16 residues. CDR3 DNA sequence: TGTGCCAGCAGTTTCGGGCTAGCGGGAGCCTACAATGAGCAGTTCTTC. Its translation: CASSFGLAGAYNEQFF.

The genes are TRBV10-3 and TRBJ2-5, with 14 bases fitting TRBD2. CDR3 length equals 18 residues. With 2 bases clipped from V and 4 bases from J, the junction kept 9 bases outside the gene matches. The germline CDR1 and CDR2 sequences are ENHRY and SYGVKD. The CDR3 bases are TGTGCCATCAGTGAGGCCGCCAGACTAGCGGGGGGGCGAGAGACCCAGTACTTC. Translating it yields CAISEAARLAGGRETQYF.

V gene TRBV7-8 combines with J gene TRBJ2-1, with D tentatively TRBD2 (5 bases). The CDR3 runs to 18 residues. Trimming cost V 3 bases and J 6 bases, with 24 bases left between them. Germline V gene lookup returns CDR1 SGHVS and CDR2 FQNEAQ. CDR3 nucleotides: TGTGCCAGCAGCTTGTCCTTTGGAGGTCCGAGGCAATTCAATGAGCAGTTCTTC. Protein: CASSLSFGGPRQFNEQFF.

The chain carries TRBV5-4 and TRBJ2-2; a possible D gene is TRBD2 (5 bases). This CDR3 is built from 16 residues. Germline CDR1 SGHNT, CDR2 YYREEE (reference sequence). Trimming took off 4 bases at V and 4 bases at J, with 17 bases between the two ends. The CDR3 DNA reads TGTGCCAGCAGCCACACGGTGAGCGGATTCACCGGGGAGCTGTTTTTT. Encoded protein: CASSHTVSGFTGELFF.

This chain links TRBV5-4 with TRBJ1-4, with a weak D call TRBD1 (6 bases). Germline lookup yields CDR1 SGHNT and CDR2 YYREEE (reference sequence). V lost 2 bases and J 6 bases, leaving 14 bases between the germline ends. The CDR3 is made up of 15 amino acids. This CDR3 reads CASSFFGGAYEKLFF. CDR3 DNA sequence: TGTGCCAGCAGCTTCTTCGGGGGGGCGTATGAAAAACTGTTTTTT.

V and J are TRBV9 and TRBJ2-7, with D possibly TRBD2 on 6 matching bases. The germline CDR1 and CDR2 sequences are SGDLS and YYNGEE. V was clipped by 0 bases and J by 2 bases, with 18 bases between them. This CDR3 spans 17 amino acids. Here the CDR3 reads CASSVGSTGARTYEQYF. The CDR3 nucleotides are TGTGCCAGCAGCGTAGGATCGACGGGAGCCAGAACCTACGAGCAGTACTTC.

This chain links TRBV4-3 with TRBJ2-2, with TRBD2 matching over 9 bases. Per germline, CDR1 LGHNA and CDR2 YSLEER. CDR3 length equals 15 residues. Trimming cost V 3 bases and J 7 bases; bases outside gene matches: 6. CDR3 nucleotide sequence: TGCGCCAGCAGCCACGGCGGGAGGGCCGGCGGGGAGCTGTTTTTT. Translating gives CASSHGGRAGGELFF.

This rearrangement joins TRBV7-9 to TRBJ1-1, with 8 bases aligning to TRBD1. The CDR3 has 14 amino acids. Germline V lookup: CDR1 SEHNR, CDR2 FQNEAQ (reference sequence). V gave up 11 bases and J gave up 0 bases; unmatched junction bases: 8. CDR3: CASSGGAMNTEAFF. The CDR3 coding sequence is TGTGCCTCCTCAGGGGGCGCGATGAACACTGAAGCTTTCTTT.

V usage is TRBV28 and J usage is TRBJ2-7; D is perhaps TRBD1 or TRBD2 (5 bases each). The CDR3 covers 16 residues. The V end lost 0 bases, the J end lost 4 bases, and 16 bases lay between the germline ends. Per the germline V gene, CDR1 is MDHEN and CDR2 is SYDVKM. The CDR3 sequence: CASSLWLEGPSYEQYF. As DNA, the CDR3 is TGTGCCAGCAGTTTATGGCTTGAGGGGCCCTCTTACGAGCAGTACTTC.

J is TRBJ2-7 and V is TRBV27; 8 nucleotides align to TRBD2. CDR3 length: 16 residues. V lost 5 bases to trimming and J lost 4 bases; unmatched junction nucleotides: 13. Germline CDR1 and CDR2: MNHEY and SMNVEV (reference sequence). Here the CDR3 DNA reads TGTGCCAGCAGTCTATATCCCGGGACTAGTGTTTACGAGCAGTACTTC. This codes for CASSLYPGTSVYEQYF.

The chain employs TRBV27 and TRBJ2-7; D is unclear. CDR1 and CDR2 from the germline V gene are MNHEY and SMNVEV (reference sequence). This CDR3 has 13 residues. The V gene lost 5 bases and the J gene lost 0 bases, with 8 bases spanning the gap. The DNA of the CDR3 is TGTGCCAGCAGTATAAGGATCTCCTACGAGCAGTACTTC. Its protein is CASSIRISYEQYF.

V is TRBV14 and J is TRBJ1-1, with D perhaps TRBD1 (6 bases). Per germline, CDR1 SGHDN and CDR2 FVKESK. The CDR3 length is 13 residues. V gave up 0 bases and J gave up 10 bases, with 12 bases separating them. Here the CDR3 reads CASSQERGSGAFF. CDR3 coding DNA: TGTGCCAGCAGCCAAGAAAGGGGGAGTGGAGCTTTCTTT.

Here the CDR3 DNA reads TGTGCCAGCAGCTTAGGCGGCCAGGGGGGCTACAATGAGCAGTTCTTC. Translated: CASSLGGQGGYNEQFF. The chain carries TRBV7-6 and TRBJ2-1; weak D call: TRBD1 (7 bases). Germline V gives CDR1 SGHVS, CDR2 FNYEAQ. This CDR3 is built from 16 residues. Trimming removed 1 base at V and 3 bases at J, with 13 bases between.

The DNA of the CDR3 is TGTGCCAGCAGCGTAGGATGGGGTAGTCAAGAGACCCAGTACTTC. Residues: CASSVGWGSQETQYF. V gene TRBV9 combines with J gene TRBJ2-5, with D hard to call. The CDR3 runs 15 residues. CDR1 is SGDLS, CDR2 YYNGEE, per germline. V lost 0 bases and J lost 2, with 11 bases in between.

The chain couples TRBV28 to TRBJ2-2, with D perhaps matching TRBD2 (5 bases). The CDR3 runs to 14 residues. Germline loops: CDR1 MDHEN, CDR2 SYDVKM. The V end was cut by 3 bases, the J end by 5 bases, with 10 bases between. CDR3 sequence: CASSLRARTGELFF. DNA for the CDR3: TGTGCCAGCAGTTTGAGGGCGAGGACCGGGGAGCTGTTTTTT.

The genes are TRBV2 and TRBJ2-5; D is perhaps TRBD2 (5 bases). The CDR3 is made up of 15 amino acids. V was cut by 5 bases and J by 4 bases, with 17 bases left in between. CDR1 is SNHLY, CDR2 FYNNEI, per germline. The CDR3 nucleotides read TGTGCCAGCAGTTCCCCTGACGGACTGAGAGAGACCCAGTACTTC. Its translation: CASSSPDGLRETQYF.

This chain links TRBV2 with TRBJ1-2; TRBD1 is a possible D gene (6 bases). V lost 7 bases and J lost 4, with 19 bases in between. The CDR3 covers 15 residues. Per the germline V gene, CDR1 is SNHLY and CDR2 is FYNNEI. CDR3 protein: CASNELGAPAYGYTF. For the CDR3, the DNA is TGTGCCAGCAACGAATTGGGGGCCCCTGCCTATGGCTACACCTTC. The full variable domain, rest sourced from reference TRBV2 and TRBJ1-2, is EPEVTQTPSHQVTQMGQEVILRCVPISNHLYFYWYRQILGQKVEFLVSFYNNEISEKSEIFDDQFSVERPDGSNFTLKIRSTKLEDSAMYFCASNELGAPAYGYTFGSGTRLTVV.

V is TRBV29-1 and J is TRBJ2-1; D may be TRBD1 or TRBD2 (5 bases each). Trimming pared 4 bases from V and 9 bases from J, leaving 10 bases between. The CDR3 runs 11 residues. Looked up from germline, CDR1 is SQVTM and CDR2 is ANQGSEA. CDR3 protein: CSVVQEAEQFF. For the CDR3, the DNA is TGCAGCGTTGTACAGGAGGCTGAGCAGTTCTTC.

The chain uses TRBV27 and TRBJ2-2; tentative D call: TRBD1 (5 bases). The V end was cut by 1 base, the J end by 1 base, with 10 bases between. Germline CDR1 is MNHEY and CDR2 is SMNVEV (reference sequence). The CDR3 runs to 16 residues. CDR3 region: CASSLFPGQNTGELFF. In nucleotides, the CDR3 is TGTGCCAGCAGTTTATTTCCTGGACAGAACACCGGGGAGCTGTTTTTT.

The chain uses TRBV27 and TRBJ2-7, with D perhaps TRBD1 or TRBD2 (6 bases each). V was pared by 0 bases and J by 3 bases, with 15 bases between. The CDR3 is 16 residues long. The V gene's germline CDR1 is MNHEY and CDR2 SMNVEV (reference sequence). CDR3 sequence (DNA): TGTGCCAGCAGTTTATCACAGGGTACGCGGGGCTACGAGCAGTACTTC. It specifies CASSLSQGTRGYEQYF.

This clone came up a few times. The chain employs TRBV4-1 and TRBJ1-1; possibly TRBD1 for D (6 bases). V lost 7 bases, J lost 8 bases, and 17 bases lay in between. CDR3 length equals 13 residues. Germline CDR1 is MGHRA and CDR2 is YSYEKL. In DNA form, the CDR3 reads TGCGCCAGCAACCCCCCGGGACACCCAGAAGCTTTCTTT. Translation: CASNPPGHPEAFF.

This clone has only a few counts. This rearrangement joins TRBV7-2 to TRBJ1-1; D call uncertain. The CDR3 is 13 residues long. CDR1 and CDR2 from the germline V gene are SGHTA and FQGNSA. Trimming pared 3 bases from V and 5 bases from J, leaving 10 bases between. The CDR3 nucleotides are TGTGCCAGCAGCTTGATGGGAGCTACTGAAGCTTTCTTT. It yields the protein CASSLMGATEAFF.

The chain employs TRBV28 and TRBJ1-2; 8 bases align to TRBD1. The CDR3 is 15 amino acids. The germline CDR1 and CDR2 sequences are MDHEN and SYDVKM. V lost 3 bases, J lost 4 bases, and 7 bases stayed unmatched. The CDR3 protein is CASSFREQGGYGYTF. The CDR3 coding sequence is TGTGCCAGCAGTTTTCGGGAACAGGGGGGCTATGGCTACACCTTC.

In its sample, this clone was seen once. This chain uses TRBV28 with TRBJ1-1; no firm D call. Germline V lookup: CDR1 MDHEN, CDR2 SYDVKM. Trimming pared 4 bases from V and 0 bases from J, leaving 9 bases between. The CDR3 sequence is 14 residues long. CDR3 region: CASSSPEVNTEAFF. The CDR3 DNA reads as TGTGCCAGCAGTTCCCCCGAGGTGAACACTGAAGCTTTCTTT.

This chain uses TRBV2 with TRBJ2-3; 9 bases are a match to TRBD2. The V and J ends lost 1 base and 0 bases, in that order; junction bases with no gene match: 5. The V gene's germline CDR1 is SNHLY and CDR2 FYNNEI. The CDR3 runs to 17 residues. CDR3 in amino acids: CASSEGTSDTSTDTQYF. CDR3 DNA sequence: TGTGCCAGCAGTGAAGGGACTAGCGACACTAGCACAGATACGCAGTATTTT.

The chain employs TRBV28 and TRBJ1-4; 8 bases line up with TRBD1. The length of the CDR3 is 14 residues. CDR1 and CDR2 (germline): MDHEN, SYDVKM. J gave up 8 bases and V 6 bases, and 8 bases lay outside the gene matches. CDR3 sequence (DNA): TGTGCCAGCAGGAAAGACAGGGGCTTAGAAAAACTGTTTTTT. Translation gives CASRKDRGLEKLFF.